This T cell receptor (beta chain) was observed in a study of blood T cell repertoires in COVID-19. This clone was counted a single time. TCRdb's table, derived via immunoSEQ multiplex PCR, lists solely in-frame clones and lacks some. The data contain about 280,000 clones, 89% of them singletons. Sequencing was done on a sample of PBMCs or T cells enriched from blood (not recorded which). The clonotype comes from a woman aged 55-75 years who had recovered from COVID-19.

In nucleotides, the CDR3 is TGTGCCAGCAGCGCCTCACTAGCGGGGGGGCTCAATGAGCAGTTCTTC. This codes for CASSASLAGGLNEQFF. This chain uses TRBV9 with TRBJ2-1; 13 bases match TRBD2. The CDR3 spans 16 residues. V lost 3 bases, J lost 6 bases, and 6 bases stayed unmatched. Germline-derived CDR1 and CDR2 are SGDLS and YYNGEE.